This entry lists 27 T cell receptor beta chains sequenced from one sample in a study of identifying expanded T cells in peripheral blood. The protocol was immunoSEQ multiplex PCR, while the TCRdb copy is restricted to in-frame clones and leaves out a portion. The sample comprises around 85,000 clones, around 91% of which are singletons, and roughly 3.1% rests with the top ten. Specimen: blood. These TCRs come from a person aged 18-69 years in good health.

The chain has TRBV9 and TRBJ2-3; TRBD2 matches at 14 bases. V was clipped by 0 bases and J by 2 bases; unmatched bases: 11. The CDR3 is 20 residues long. Germline CDR1 and CDR2: SGDLS and YYNGEE. CDR3 nucleotides: TGTGCCAGCAGCGTAGCCCCCGGGACTAGCGGGGGACCAGACACAGATACGCAGTATTTT. It specifies CASSVAPGTSGGPDTDTQYF.

The chain carries TRBV2 and TRBJ2-1, with 9 bases fitting TRBD1. Germline CDR1 SNHLY, CDR2 FYNNEI. The CDR3 totals 15 residues. Trimming took 6 bases from V and 9 from J; bases not matched to a gene: 12. The DNA for the CDR3 is TGTGCCAGCAGCTCGGGACAGGGTAATTTGGCTGAGCAGTTCTTC. It specifies CASSSGQGNLAEQFF.

The chain combines TRBV21-1 with TRBJ1-5; TRBD1 is the table's D call and was not checked against the DNA. TRBV21-1 is marked as a pseudogene. The CDR3 runs 17 residues. For the CDR3, the DNA is TGTGCCAGCAGCAGGGAACGTCGACAGGCCCCCCATCAGCCCCAGCATTTT. Protein product: CASSRERRQAPHQPQHF.

This clone was picked up a small number of times. The chain links TRBV30 to TRBJ2-2; D is undetermined. The CDR3 contains 13 residues. V lost 4 bases and J 2 bases, leaving 8 bases between the germline ends. CDR1 and CDR2 from the germline V gene are GTSNPN and SVGIG (reference sequence). The CDR3 bases are TGTGCCTGGACAGTATATAACACCGGGGAGCTGTTTTTT. Translated, it gives CAWTVYNTGELFF.

J is TRBJ1-4 and V is TRBV25-1; possibly TRBD1 for D (6 bases). Trimming pared 6 bases from V and 8 bases from J, leaving 19 bases between. Looked up from germline, CDR1 is MGHDK and CDR2 is SYGVNS. The CDR3 runs 15 residues. DNA for the CDR3: TGTGCCAGCAGCTGGAGCGACGGAGGGGGGGAAAAACTGTTTTTT. It encodes CASSWSDGGGEKLFF.

The chain is built from TRBV4-2 and TRBJ2-7; 7 positions agree with TRBD1. From germline, CDR1 is LGHNA and CDR2 YNFKEQ. The CDR3 consists of 18 residues. Trimming at V came to 0 bases and at J to 0 bases, leaving 11 bases not matched to a gene. The CDR3 DNA is TGTGCCAGCAGCCAAGACCAAGCCGGGACAGTGAACTCCTACGAGCAGTACTTC. Translation gives CASSQDQAGTVNSYEQYF.

The chain links TRBV5-6 to TRBJ2-2; tentatively, D is TRBD1 or TRBD2 (6 bases each). Per the germline V gene, CDR1 is SGHDT and CDR2 is YYEEEE. Trimming took 5 bases from V and 5 from J, leaving 13 bases between them. The CDR3 runs to 14 residues. The CDR3 nucleotides are TGTGCCAGCAGTACAGGGACTTTGACCGGGGAGCTGTTTTTT. It translates to CASSTGTLTGELFF.

The chain recombines TRBV9 with TRBJ2-1, with a tentative D call TRBD2 (5 bases). The germline gives CDR1 SGDLS, CDR2 YYNGEE. The ends were cut back, 0 bases at V and 5 bases at J, with 12 bases in the middle. This CDR3 spans 15 amino acids. CDR3 region: CASSVESSSHNEQFF. CDR3 DNA: TGTGCCAGCAGCGTAGAATCTAGCAGCCACAATGAGCAGTTCTTC.

Only one count was recorded for this clone. The gene calls are TRBV2 and TRBJ1-2; D gene uncertain. V was clipped by 6 bases and J by 2 bases, with 10 bases between them. Germline V gene sequence: CDR1 SNHLY, CDR2 FYNNEI. This CDR3 has 13 residues. CDR3 sequence (DNA): TGTGCCAGCAGCGTCGGAAACAACTATGGCTACACCTTC. It codes for CASSVGNNYGYTF.

V and J are TRBV7-9 and TRBJ2-5, with D unclear. Trimming took off 5 bases at V and 4 bases at J, with 8 bases between the two ends. The CDR3 is 12 residues long. Looked up from germline, CDR1 is SEHNR and CDR2 is FQNEAQ (reference sequence). Here the CDR3 reads CASSRSRETQYF. CDR3 sequence (DNA): TGTGCCAGCAGCCGCTCCCGAGAGACCCAGTACTTC.

The chain joins TRBV7-2 to TRBJ1-1; maybe TRBD1 (6 bases). This CDR3 has 14 residues. V was trimmed by 6 bases and J by 1 base, leaving 12 bases between them. The V gene's germline CDR1 is SGHTA and CDR2 FQGNSA. The chain's CDR3 is CASREGTPNTEAFF. The CDR3 DNA reads as TGTGCCAGCAGAGAAGGGACACCGAACACTGAAGCTTTCTTT.

The CDR3 here is CASSGQGKYGYTF. CDR3 nucleotides: TGTGCCAGCAGCGGACAGGGCAAGTATGGCTACACCTTC. The chain joins TRBV11-2 to TRBJ1-2, with TRBD1 matching 8 bases. The CDR3 runs 13 residues. CDR1 SGHAT and CDR2 FQNNGV come from the germline V gene. V lost 5 bases and J lost 5; bases outside the gene matches: 4.

The J gene is TRBJ2-1, the V gene TRBV29-1; a possible D gene is TRBD2 (5 bases). Trimming removed 4 bases at V and 3 bases at J, with 10 bases between. The CDR3 length is 13 residues. Germline values: CDR1 SQVTM, CDR2 ANQGSEA. The CDR3 loop is CSVADSYYNEQFF. The CDR3 nucleotides are TGCAGCGTTGCGGACTCCTACTACAATGAGCAGTTCTTC.

This chain links TRBV6-5 with TRBJ2-3; unclear D gene. Trimming removed 8 bases from V and 2 bases from J, with 14 bases in between. This CDR3 comprises 14 residues. The germline V gene has CDR1 MNHEY and CDR2 SVGAGI. The CDR3 reads CASSTSTYTDTQYF. In nucleotides, the CDR3 is TGTGCCAGCTCTACCTCCACATACACAGATACGCAGTATTTT.

This rearrangement joins TRBV7-2 to TRBJ2-7; 10 bases line up with TRBD1. Germline assignment: CDR1 SGHTA and CDR2 FQGNSA. After removal of 0 bases from V and 9 bases from J, the junction contained 5 bases not matched to a gene. The CDR3 is 14 amino acids. CDR3 region: CASSLAGQGYMQYF. CDR3 nucleotides: TGTGCCAGCAGCTTAGCGGGACAGGGGTATATGCAGTACTTC.

The table lists this clone with a few counts. The V call is TRBV30, the J call TRBJ1-2, with D maybe TRBD1 (5 bases). Germline V gene sequence: CDR1 GTSNPN, CDR2 SVGIG (reference sequence). The CDR3 sequence is 17 residues long. The V and J ends lost 7 bases and 4 bases respectively, with 28 bases between them. CDR3 coding DNA: TGTGCCTCTACCCGCCTGGGACCGATAAAGGATTTCTATGGCTACACCTTC. Protein product: CASTRLGPIKDFYGYTF.

The chain is built from TRBV5-1 and TRBJ2-5; D tentatively reads TRBD1 or TRBD2 (5 bases each). The V end was cut by 4 bases, the J end by 5 bases, with 21 bases between. Per germline, CDR1 SGHRS and CDR2 YFSETQ. The CDR3 runs to 16 residues. CDR3 residues: CASSRGADGMWETQYF. The CDR3 DNA follows: TGCGCCAGCAGCCGAGGGGCGGACGGAATGTGGGAGACCCAGTACTTC.

In its sample, this clone was seen once. DNA of the CDR3: TGTGCCAGTAGTATGGAAGGACCCGGCAATGAAAAACTGTTTTTT. This sequence encodes CASSMEGPGNEKLFF. V is TRBV19 and J is TRBJ1-4, with D unclear. This CDR3 has 15 amino acids. The germline gives CDR1 LNHDA, CDR2 SQIVND (reference sequence). V was shortened by 3 bases and J by 5 bases, with 13 bases between the two germline ends.

This chain joins TRBV27 and TRBJ2-1; no definite D call. There are 15 residues in the CDR3. Germline lookup yields CDR1 MNHEY and CDR2 SMNVEV (reference sequence). The V end lost 7 bases, the J end lost 4 bases, and 17 bases lay between the germline ends. The CDR3 DNA follows: TGTGCCAGCATTTTTCGCCCATTTTCATACAATGAGCAGTTCTTC. Amino acids: CASIFRPFSYNEQFF.

This rearrangement joins TRBV11-2 to TRBJ2-3; 10 nucleotides match TRBD2. The V segment lost 8 bases and the J segment 6 bases; nucleotides outside the gene matches: 8. The CDR3 contains 14 residues. CDR1 SGHAT and CDR2 FQNNGV come from the germline V gene. The CDR3 region is CASHPAGGPDTQYF. CDR3 bases: TGTGCCAGCCACCCAGCGGGGGGGCCTGATACGCAGTATTTT.

A single count supports this clone. The V gene is TRBV7-9, the J gene TRBJ2-3; D gene ambiguous. This CDR3 region has 12 residues. Trimming left V 3 bases short and J 5 bases short, with 6 bases between. CDR1 and CDR2 from the germline V gene are SEHNR and FQNEAQ (reference sequence). CDR3 DNA sequence: TGTGCCAGCAGCTTCTCCCGAGATACGCAGTATTTT. It yields the protein CASSFSRDTQYF.

Note on this clone: Mismatch with germline at one junction end may stem from a read error. The V and J genes are TRBV7-7 and TRBJ2-1, with TRBD2 as a possible D gene (5 bases). The CDR3 is made up of 14 amino acids. CDR1 and CDR2 from the germline V gene are SSHAT and FNYEAQ (reference sequence). The CDR3 region has the DNA TGTGCTAGCAGCTTAGCGTTTCCCCCCAATGAGCAGTTCTTC. Translation: CASSLAFPPNEQFF. The complete variable domain, with remaining parts taken from reference TRBV7-7 and TRBJ2-1, reads GAGVSQSPRYKVTKRGQDVTLRCDPISSHATLYWYQQALGQGPEFLTYFNYEAQPDKSGLPSDRFSAERPEGSISTLTIQRTEQRDSAMYRCASSLAFPPNEQFFGPGTRLTVL.

The chain joins TRBV4-3 to TRBJ2-7; D uncertain. The germline CDR1 and CDR2 sequences are LGHNA and YSLEER. The V end was cut by 1 base, the J end by 4 bases, with 8 bases between. The CDR3 contains 13 residues. The CDR3 DNA reads as TGCGCCAGCAGCCAAGTGTCGACTTACGAGCAGTACTTC. Translation gives CASSQVSTYEQYF.

V gene TRBV4-1 combines with J gene TRBJ1-1; no reliable D call. Trimming removed 0 bases at V and 8 bases at J, with 16 bases between. The CDR3 spans 15 residues. From germline, CDR1 is MGHRA and CDR2 YSYEKL. DNA of the CDR3: TGCGCCAGCAGCCAAGATCCCGGGTGGCTTGTCGAAGCTTTCTTT. It codes for CASSQDPGWLVEAFF.

This clone showed up just a few times. The CDR3 coding sequence is TGTGCCAGCAGGACCGGAATTGAAGCTTTCTTT. Encoded protein: CASRTGIEAFF. The chain employs TRBV2 and TRBJ1-1; no clear D. V lost 6 bases to trimming and J lost 7 bases, with 9 bases between them. CDR3 length: 11 residues. Looked up from germline, CDR1 is SNHLY and CDR2 is FYNNEI.

To note about this clone: Other DNA sequences within the sample encode an identical CDR3. This sequence joins TRBV2 and TRBJ2-3; D might be TRBD2 (5 bases). Trimming shortened V by 0 bases and J by 4 bases, and 5 bases separated the two germline ends. This CDR3 contains 13 residues. The germline V gene encodes CDR1 SNHLY and CDR2 FYNNEI. CDR3 nucleotides: TGTGCCAGCAGTGAAGCGGGAGCAGATACGCAGTATTTT. It is translated as CASSEAGADTQYF.

V and J are TRBV4-3 and TRBJ1-1; TRBD1 is a possible D gene (6 bases). Germline loops: CDR1 LGHNA, CDR2 YSLEER. V was cut by 5 bases and J by 3 bases, with 16 bases left in between. The CDR3 runs 15 residues. The CDR3 spells CASSTGGGSYTEAFF. CDR3 sequence (DNA): TGCGCCAGCAGCACTGGGGGGGGCAGCTACACTGAAGCTTTCTTT.